This record looks at one T cell receptor (beta chain) sequence and its context. What it binds is not known. The record originates from a study of cytomegalovirus exposure and HLA in healthy donors. General study points: Later analysis showed most CMV-associated TCR beta chains appearing HLA-restricted. In vitro experiments confirmed that a few CMV-associated chains were specific for CMV antigens.

PCR employed 60 Vbeta and 13 Jbeta primers. The method was immunoSEQ multiplex PCR; TCRdb's version includes in-frame clones alone and lacks a portion of them. Altogether roughly 200,000 clones are present, about four fifths being singletons, with the ten largest covering around 1.7%. The TCR sequence derives from a woman between 18 and 29 years old in good health and CMV-seronegative. What was sequenced was PBMCs.

DNA for the CDR3: TGTGCCAGCAGCGTTACCGCTAGCGCTGCCCTGAATGAGCAGTTCTTC. Translation gives CASSVTASAALNEQFF. V is TRBV9 and J is TRBJ2-1, with a tentative D call TRBD2 (6 bases). Germline-derived CDR1 and CDR2 are SGDLS and YYNGEE. Trimming pared 2 bases from V and 7 bases from J, leaving 19 bases between. The CDR3 is 16 amino acids.